This T cell receptor beta chain was found in a study of blood T cell repertoires in COVID-19. Study-level information: Collection of acute and convalescent COVID-19 samples took place in the United States, Italy and Spain. PBMCs, B-cell-depleted T cells, or T cells provided the cDNA or gDNA that made up the material.

Germline V gene lookup returns CDR1 LGHNA and CDR2 YNFKEQ. Germline trimming cut 0 bases from V and 3 bases from J; bases unmatched to any gene: 7. CDR3 length: 18 amino acids. As originally analysed: By means of reference gene primer amplification, nucleated cell counts were estimated. Data came from immunoSEQ multiplex PCR; TCRdb stores just in-frame clones and leaves some out. V, J and clone size were drawn from that table, and D and trimming were deduced from the DNA. Of about 160,000 clones in the sample, about 86% are singletons; the top ten hold about 3.9%. The source material was peripheral blood. The rearrangement uses TRBV4-2 and TRBJ2-3, with 12 positions matching TRBD2. The receptor's source is a woman aged 70-85 years with acute or convalescent COVID-19. The CDR3 nucleotides are TGTGCCAGCAGCCAAGATAGGCTAGCGGGAGGGCCGACAGATACGCAGTATTTT. Translating it yields CASSQDRLAGGPTDTQYF.